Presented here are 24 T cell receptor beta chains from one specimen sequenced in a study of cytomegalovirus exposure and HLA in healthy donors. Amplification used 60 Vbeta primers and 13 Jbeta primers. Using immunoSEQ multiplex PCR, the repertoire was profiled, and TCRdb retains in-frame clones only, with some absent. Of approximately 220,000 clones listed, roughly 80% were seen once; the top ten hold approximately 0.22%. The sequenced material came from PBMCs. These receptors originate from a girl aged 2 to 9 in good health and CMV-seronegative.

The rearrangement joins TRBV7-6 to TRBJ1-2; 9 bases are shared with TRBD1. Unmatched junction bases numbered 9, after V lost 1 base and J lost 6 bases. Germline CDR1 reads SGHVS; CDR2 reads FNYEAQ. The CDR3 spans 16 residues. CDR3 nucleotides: TGTGCCAGCAGCTTAGGCACAGGGGGCGTTCGGAATGGCTACACCTTC. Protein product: CASSLGTGGVRNGYTF.

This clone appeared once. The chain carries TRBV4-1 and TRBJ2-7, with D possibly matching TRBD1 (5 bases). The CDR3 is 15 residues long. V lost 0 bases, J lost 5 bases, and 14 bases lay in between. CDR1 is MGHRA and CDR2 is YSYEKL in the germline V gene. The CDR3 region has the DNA TGCGCCAGCAGCCAAGATCCAGGGAATACCGACGAGCAGTACTTC. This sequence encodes CASSQDPGNTDEQYF.

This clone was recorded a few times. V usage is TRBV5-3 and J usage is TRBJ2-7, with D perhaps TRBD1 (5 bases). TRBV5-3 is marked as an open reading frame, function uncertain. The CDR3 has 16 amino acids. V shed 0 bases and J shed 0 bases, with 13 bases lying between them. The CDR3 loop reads CARSLDKGKPSYEQYF. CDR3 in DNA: TGTGCCAGAAGCTTGGATAAGGGGAAACCCTCCTACGAGCAGTACTTC.

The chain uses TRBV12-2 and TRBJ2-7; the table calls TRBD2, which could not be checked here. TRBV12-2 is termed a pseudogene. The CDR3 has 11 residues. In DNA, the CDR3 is TGTGCAAGTCGCTTCCTGTACGAGCAGTACTTC. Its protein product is CASRFLYEQYF.

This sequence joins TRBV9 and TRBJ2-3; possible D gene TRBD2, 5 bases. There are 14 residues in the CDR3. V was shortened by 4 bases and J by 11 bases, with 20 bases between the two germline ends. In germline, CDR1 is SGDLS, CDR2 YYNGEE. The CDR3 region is CASSPTHLPGMQYF. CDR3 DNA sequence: TGTGCCAGCAGCCCCACCCATCTTCCCGGGATGCAGTATTTT.

As DNA, the CDR3 is TGTGCCAGCAGCTCTGCGGGGGAGGAGACCCAGTACTTC. It yields the protein CASSSAGEETQYF. The chain is built from TRBV11-2 and TRBJ2-5; 7 nucleotides match TRBD2. This CDR3 comprises 13 residues. Germline V gene data show CDR1 as SGHAT and CDR2 as FQNNGV. The trim removed 4 bases at V and 5 bases at J, leaving 4 bases unmatched.

The CDR3 spells CASSPDSSRAFF. The CDR3 nucleotides read TGTGCCAGCAGCCCGGACAGCTCAAGGGCTTTCTTT. This rearrangement joins TRBV7-9 to TRBJ1-1; D is perhaps TRBD1 (6 bases). Trimming pared 5 bases from V and 11 bases from J, leaving 15 bases between. From germline, CDR1 is SEHNR and CDR2 FQNEAQ (reference sequence). The CDR3 length is 12 residues.

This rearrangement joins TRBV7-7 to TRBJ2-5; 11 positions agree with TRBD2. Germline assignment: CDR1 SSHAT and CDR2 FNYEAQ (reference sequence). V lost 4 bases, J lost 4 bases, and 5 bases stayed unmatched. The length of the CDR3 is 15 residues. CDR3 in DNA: TGTGCCAGCAGCTACGGTCTAGCGGGAGGAGAGACCCAGTACTTC. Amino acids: CASSYGLAGGETQYF.

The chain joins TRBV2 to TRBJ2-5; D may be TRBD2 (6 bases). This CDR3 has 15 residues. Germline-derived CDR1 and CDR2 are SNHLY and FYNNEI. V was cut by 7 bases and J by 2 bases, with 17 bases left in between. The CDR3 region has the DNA TGTGCCAGCACCTTCTCGTCCCGGGAGCAAGAGACCCAGTACTTC. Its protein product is CASTFSSREQETQYF. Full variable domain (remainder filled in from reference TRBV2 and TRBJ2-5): EPEVTQTPSHQVTQMGQEVILRCVPISNHLYFYWYRQILGQKVEFLVSFYNNEISEKSEIFDDQFSVERPDGSNFTLKIRSTKLEDSAMYFCASTFSSREQETQYFGPGTRLLVL.

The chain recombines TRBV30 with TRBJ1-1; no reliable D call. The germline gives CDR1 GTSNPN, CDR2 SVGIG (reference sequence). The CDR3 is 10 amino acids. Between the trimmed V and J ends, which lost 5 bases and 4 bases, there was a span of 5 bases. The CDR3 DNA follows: TGTGCCTGGGGCCCCACTGAAGCTTTCTTT. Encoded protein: CAWGPTEAFF.

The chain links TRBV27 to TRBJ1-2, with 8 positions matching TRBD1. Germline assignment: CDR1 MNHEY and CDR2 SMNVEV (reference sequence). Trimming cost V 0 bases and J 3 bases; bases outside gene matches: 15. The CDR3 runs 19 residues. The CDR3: CASSLSSRQGSRAYYGYTF. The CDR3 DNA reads TGTGCCAGCAGTTTATCCTCCCGACAGGGGTCGAGAGCCTACTATGGCTACACCTTC.

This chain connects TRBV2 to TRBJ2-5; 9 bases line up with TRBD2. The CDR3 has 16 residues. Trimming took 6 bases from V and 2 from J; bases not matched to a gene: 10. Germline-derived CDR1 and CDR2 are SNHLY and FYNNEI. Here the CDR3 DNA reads TGTGCCAGCAGGAGCGGGGGGCGGGGGAATCAAGAGACCCAGTACTTC. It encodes CASRSGGRGNQETQYF.

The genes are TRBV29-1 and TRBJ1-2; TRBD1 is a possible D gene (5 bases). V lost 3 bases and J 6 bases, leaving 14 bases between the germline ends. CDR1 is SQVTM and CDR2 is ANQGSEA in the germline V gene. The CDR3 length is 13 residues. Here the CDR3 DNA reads TGCAGCGTTGAGAGGCTGGAGGGGAATGGCTACACCTTC. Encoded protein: CSVERLEGNGYTF. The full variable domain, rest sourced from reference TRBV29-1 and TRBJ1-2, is SAVISQKPSRDICQRGTSLTIQCQVDSQVTMMFWYRQQPGQSLTLIATANQGSEATYESGFVIDKFPISRPNLTFSTLTVSNMSPEDSSIYLCSVERLEGNGYTFGSGTRLTVV.

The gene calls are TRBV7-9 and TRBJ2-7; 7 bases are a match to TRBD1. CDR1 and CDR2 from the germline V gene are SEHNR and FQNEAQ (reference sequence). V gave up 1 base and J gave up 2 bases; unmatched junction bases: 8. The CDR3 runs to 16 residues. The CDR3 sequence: CASSLGDQGVPYEQYF. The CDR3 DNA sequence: TGTGCCAGCAGCTTAGGAGACCAGGGGGTCCCCTACGAGCAGTACTTC.

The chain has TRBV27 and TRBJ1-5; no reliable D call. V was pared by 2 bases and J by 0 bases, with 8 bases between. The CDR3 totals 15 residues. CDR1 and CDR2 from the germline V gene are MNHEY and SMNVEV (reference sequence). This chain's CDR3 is CASSLSGSSNQPQHF. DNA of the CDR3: TGTGCCAGCAGTTTAAGCGGGTCTAGCAATCAGCCCCAGCATTTT.

CDR3 bases: TGCAGCGTTGATCAGGGCGCAGATACGCAGTATTTT. Residues: CSVDQGADTQYF. J is TRBJ2-3 and V is TRBV29-1; a weak D match, TRBD1 (5 bases). The CDR3 consists of 12 residues. In germline, CDR1 is SQVTM, CDR2 ANQGSEA. The V end was cut by 3 bases, the J end by 4 bases, with 8 bases between.

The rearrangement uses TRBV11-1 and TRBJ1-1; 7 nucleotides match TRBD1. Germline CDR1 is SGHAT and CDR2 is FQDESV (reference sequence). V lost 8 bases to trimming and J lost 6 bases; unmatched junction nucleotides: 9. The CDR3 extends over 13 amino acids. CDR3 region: CASREGAAPEAFF. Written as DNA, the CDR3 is TGTGCCAGCCGGGAGGGGGCCGCGCCTGAAGCTTTCTTT.

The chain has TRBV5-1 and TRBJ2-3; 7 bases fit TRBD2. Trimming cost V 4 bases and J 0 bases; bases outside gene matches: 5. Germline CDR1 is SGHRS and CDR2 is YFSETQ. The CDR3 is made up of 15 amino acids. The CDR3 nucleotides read TGCGCCAGCAGCCCTGGCGGGGGTAGCACAGATACGCAGTATTTT. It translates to CASSPGGGSTDTQYF.

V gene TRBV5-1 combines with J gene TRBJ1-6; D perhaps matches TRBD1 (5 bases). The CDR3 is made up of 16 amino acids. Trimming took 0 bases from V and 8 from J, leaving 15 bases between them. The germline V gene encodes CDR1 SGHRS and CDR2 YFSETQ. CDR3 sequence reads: CASSLETRRGDSPLHF. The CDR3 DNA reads TGCGCCAGCAGCTTGGAGACCCGGCGGGGGGATTCACCCCTCCACTTT.

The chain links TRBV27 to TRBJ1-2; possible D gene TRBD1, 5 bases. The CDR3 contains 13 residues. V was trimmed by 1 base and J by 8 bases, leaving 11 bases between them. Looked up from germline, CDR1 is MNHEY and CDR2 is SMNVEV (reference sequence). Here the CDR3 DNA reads TGTGCCAGCAGTTTATTAGGGGAGGCGGGCTACACCTTC. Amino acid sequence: CASSLLGEAGYTF.

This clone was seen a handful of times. The CDR3 here is CASSQGRGTGYEQYF. The CDR3 DNA is TGCGCCAGCAGCCAAGGTCGGGGGACGGGCTACGAGCAGTACTTC. The chain couples TRBV4-1 to TRBJ2-7; D is perhaps TRBD2 (6 bases). The V end lost 1 base, the J end lost 3 bases, and 13 bases lay between the germline ends. Germline CDR1 MGHRA, CDR2 YSYEKL. The CDR3 covers 15 residues.

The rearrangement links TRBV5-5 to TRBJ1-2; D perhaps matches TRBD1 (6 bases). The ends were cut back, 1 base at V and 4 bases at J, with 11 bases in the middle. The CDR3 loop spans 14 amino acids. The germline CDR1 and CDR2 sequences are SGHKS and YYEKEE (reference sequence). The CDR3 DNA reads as TGTGCCAGCAGCTTGCGGGGAGGGGGCTATGGCTACACCTTC. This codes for CASSLRGGGYGYTF. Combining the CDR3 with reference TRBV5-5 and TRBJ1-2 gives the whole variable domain DAGVTQSPTHLIKTRGQQVTLRCSPISGHKSVSWYQQVLGQGPQFIFQYYEKEERGRGNFPDRFSARQFPNYSSELNVNALLLGDSALYLCASSLRGGGYGYTFGSGTRLTVV.

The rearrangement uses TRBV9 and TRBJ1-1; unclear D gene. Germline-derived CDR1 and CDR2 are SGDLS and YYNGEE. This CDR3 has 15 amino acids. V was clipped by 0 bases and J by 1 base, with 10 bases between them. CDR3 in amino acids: CASSVEPGSNTEAFF. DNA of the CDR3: TGTGCCAGCAGCGTAGAGCCAGGATCGAACACTGAAGCTTTCTTT.

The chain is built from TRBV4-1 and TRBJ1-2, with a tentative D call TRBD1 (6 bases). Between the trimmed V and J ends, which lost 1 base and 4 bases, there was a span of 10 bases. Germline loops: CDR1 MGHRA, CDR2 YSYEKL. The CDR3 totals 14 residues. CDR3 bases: TGCGCCAGCAGCCAAGCGGGGGGGGCCTATGGCTACACCTTC. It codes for CASSQAGGAYGYTF.